This TCR beta chain was captured by sequencing in a study of early T cells in non-severe SARS-CoV-2 infection. Background on the study: The sequenced material was bulk RNA from unsorted whole blood, and its chains were unpaired.

This clonotype has a count of ten or more. The CDR3 covers 12 residues. V lost 10 bases, J lost 6 bases, and 7 bases stayed unmatched. Germline CDR1 reads SEHNR; CDR2 reads FQNEAQ (reference sequence). Each CDR3 protein is one row after TCRdb ran MiXCR on the 5' RACE reads. The sample contains some 51,000 distinct CDR3 sequences, under 15% of which appear only once. This sequence joins TRBV7-9 and TRBJ1-1; 8 positions match TRBD1. The sample was whole blood, taken at baseline. This clonotype was sampled from an adult who was a healthcare worker with PCR-confirmed SARS-CoV-2 infection or an uninfected control (not recorded which). The CDR3 DNA reads as TGTGCCACAAAACAGGGGGAGGCTGAAGCTTTCTTT. Protein: CATKQGEAEAFF.